Included here is one TCR beta chain sequence, with context. Its antigen is as yet unknown. The CDR3 sequence is 14 residues long. Between the trimmed V and J ends, which lost 2 bases and 3 bases, there was a span of 11 bases. CDR1 MNHEY and CDR2 SVGEGT come from the germline V gene. The sample belongs to a study of response to subunit inactivated influenza vaccine. General study results and limits: With each seasonal influenza vaccination, the authors suggested, few new T cells are recruited.

TCRdb recomputed calls from the RT-PCR reads with MiXCR, one row per CDR3 protein. The sample carries fewer than 700,000 distinct CDR3 sequences, 10% to 15% recorded once. The V call is TRBV6-2 or TRBV6-3, the J call TRBJ2-7; D ambiguous. The source material was PBMCs from blood, sampled about 6 weeks after vaccination. The origin of this receptor is a man over 45 who received an inactivated influenza vaccine. The CDR3 protein is CASSYPSSLYEQYF. The CDR3 DNA reads TGTGCCAGCAGTTACCCGAGTTCGCTCTACGAGCAGTACTTC.